The sequence of this T cell receptor beta chain was determined in a study of post-analysis software for immune sequencing data. Study as a whole: The study covered relapsing-remitting, secondary progressive and progressive-relapsing courses of multiple sclerosis.

TCR beta cDNA libraries had unique molecular identifiers. Each CDR3 protein gets one entry after TCRdb re-called the PCR reads with MiXCR. Here the sample spans roughly 600,000 distinct CDR3 sequences, about 44% being singletons. The CDR3 is 15 residues long. The J segment lost 2 bases and the V segment lost 6 bases, leaving 9 bases of the junction unmatched. Overall study results and limits: Controls showed significantly higher normalized Chao1 diversity than did multiple sclerosis patients. Under the F measure, samples that were prepared in one batch clustered strongly together. Higher frequency in patients than in controls was seen for roughly five TRBV segments, with TRBV5-6, TRBV5-1 and TRBV20-1 among them.

This clonotype was seen a handful of times. Its antigen is unidentified. This TCR was sampled from a girl aged 5-17 years with multiple sclerosis. This chain joins TRBV12-3 or TRBV12-4 and TRBJ2-7; 8 positions agree with TRBD2. The sequenced material came from blood. The DNA of the CDR3 is TGTGCCAGCAGCCCCCGACTAGCGCTAGCCTACGAGCAGTACTTC. This codes for CASSPRLALAYEQYF.